The 12 T cell receptor beta chains below come from one sample, sequenced in a study of blood T cell repertoires in COVID-19. Clones were read by immunoSEQ multiplex PCR, and TCRdb kept only the in-frame ones, dropping some. The table shows about 120,000 clones, with 81% occurring only once. The material sequenced was peripheral blood. These receptors all come from a man aged 30-40 years with COVID-19, enrolled during active disease.

The rearrangement joins TRBV7-8 to TRBJ2-3; no firm D call. The germline V gene has CDR1 SGHVS and CDR2 FQNEAQ. V lost 5 bases and J 2 bases, leaving 5 bases between the germline ends. This CDR3 comprises 12 residues. The CDR3 DNA follows: TGTGCCAGCAGCCAATACACAGATACGCAGTATTTT. It encodes CASSQYTDTQYF.

This chain joins TRBV20-1 and TRBJ2-1; D is unresolved. V lost 6 bases and J lost 8, with 8 bases in between. Germline V lookup: CDR1 DFQATT, CDR2 SNEGSKA (reference sequence). This CDR3 is 10 amino acids long. CDR3 nucleotide sequence: TGCAGTGCGAGATATGATGAGCAGTTCTTC. This codes for CSARYDEQFF.

This clone was seen a handful of times. The chain combines TRBV6-6 with TRBJ2-7; no clear D. V was pared by 4 bases and J by 3 bases, with 4 bases between. Germline V lookup: CDR1 MNHNY, CDR2 SVGAGI (reference sequence). The CDR3 loop spans 11 amino acids. CDR3 DNA: TGTGCCAGCAGTTCCGTCTACGAGCAGTACTTC. It is translated as CASSSVYEQYF.

The chain couples TRBV5-1 to TRBJ1-4; the D gene is possibly TRBD1 (6 bases). CDR1 is SGHRS and CDR2 is YFSETQ in the germline V gene. The V gene lost 8 bases and the J gene lost 4 bases, with 15 bases spanning the gap. CDR3 size: 14 residues. CDR3 protein: CASRSGTSNEKLFF. The CDR3 nucleotides read TGCGCCAGTAGGTCCGGGACAAGTAATGAAAAACTGTTTTTT.

This chain joins TRBV18 and TRBJ2-1; 8 positions match TRBD2. Germline V gene sequence: CDR1 KGHSH, CDR2 LQKENI. The junction had 10 bases not matched to a gene; V was cut back by 3 bases and J by 9 bases. There are 15 residues in the CDR3. CDR3 residues: CASSPSPGGPVEQFF. CDR3 sequence (DNA): TGTGCCAGCTCACCTAGTCCGGGAGGGCCGGTTGAGCAGTTCTTC.

This chain connects TRBV28 to TRBJ2-3; TRBD2 agrees at 11 bases. Germline lookup yields CDR1 MDHEN and CDR2 SYDVKM. CDR3 length equals 17 residues. The junction had 13 bases not matched to a gene; V was cut back by 5 bases and J by 6 bases. The CDR3 DNA sequence: TGTGCCAGCAGTGGGACCGGGACTAGCGGTACTAGGGATACGCAGTATTTT. This translates into CASSGTGTSGTRDTQYF. Together with reference TRBV28 and TRBJ2-3, the CDR3 gives the full variable domain: DVKVTQSSRYLVKRTGEKVFLECVQDMDHENMFWYRQDPGLGLRLIYFSYDVKMKEKGDIPEGYSVSREKKERFSLILESASTNQTSMYLCASSGTGTSGTRDTQYFGPGTRLTVL.

The J gene is TRBJ2-1, the V gene TRBV5-6; D gene unclear. The germline CDR1 and CDR2 sequences are SGHDT and YYEEEE. There are 15 residues in the CDR3. Trimming removed 1 base from V and 6 bases from J, with 14 bases in between. In DNA form, the CDR3 reads TGTGCCAGCAGCTTGAGATTAGAGCCCCCCAATGAGCAGTTCTTC. Translation: CASSLRLEPPNEQFF. Combining the CDR3 with reference TRBV5-6 and TRBJ2-1 gives the whole variable domain DAGVTQSPTHLIKTRGQQVTLRCSPKSGHDTVSWYQQALGQGPQFIFQYYEEEERQRGNFPDRFSGHQFPNYSSELNVNALLLGDSALYLCASSLRLEPPNEQFFGPGTRLTVL.

This chain joins TRBV12-5 and TRBJ2-1, with a tentative D call TRBD2 (5 bases). Germline V gene data show CDR1 as LGHNT and CDR2 as FRNRAP. CDR3 length: 13 amino acids. Trimming removed 4 bases from V and 5 bases from J, with 9 bases in between. The CDR3 loop is CASGSLANNEQFF. For the CDR3, the DNA is TGTGCTAGTGGTTCCCTAGCCAACAATGAGCAGTTCTTC.

For this clone: In the same sample, other DNA sequences code for this CDR3. V gene TRBV14 combines with J gene TRBJ2-5; a possible D gene is TRBD1 (5 bases). The ends were cut back, 0 bases at V and 3 bases at J, with 5 bases in the middle. Germline V gene lookup returns CDR1 SGHDN and CDR2 FVKESK. This CDR3 contains 13 residues. The CDR3 reads CASSQDREETQYF. CDR3 coding DNA: TGTGCCAGCAGCCAAGACAGGGAAGAGACCCAGTACTTC.

This chain connects TRBV21-1 to TRBJ2-7; the DNA was not used to check the table's D call, TRBD1. TRBV21-1 is a pseudogene locus. This CDR3 has 16 amino acids. The CDR3 DNA reads as TGTGCCAGCAGCAGAAAAGATCAGGGGTGGGCTTGTGAGCAGTACTTC. Protein: CASSRKDQGWACEQYF.

The chain carries TRBV19 and TRBJ2-6; a possible D gene is TRBD1 (6 bases). CDR1 LNHDA and CDR2 SQIVND come from the germline V gene (reference sequence). V was clipped by 4 bases and J by 4 bases, with 11 bases between them. This CDR3 has 15 residues. The CDR3 coding sequence is TGTGCCAGTAGTACGACAGGAACCGGGGCCAACGTCCTGACTTTC. Its protein product is CASSTTGTGANVLTF.

The chain couples TRBV11-1 to TRBJ2-1; 9 bases are shared with TRBD2. This CDR3 has 14 residues. Losses at the gene ends were 5 bases for V and 8 bases for J; bases not matched to a gene: 7. CDR1 is SGHAT and CDR2 is FQDESV in the germline V gene (reference sequence). CDR3 sequence reads: CASSELAGEDEQFF. CDR3 nucleotide sequence: TGTGCCAGCAGCGAATTAGCGGGAGAAGATGAGCAGTTCTTC.